One sample yielded the 5 T cell receptor beta chains listed below, sequenced in a study of immune characterization of retroperitoneal liposarcoma. Each CDR3 protein is one row after TCRdb ran MiXCR on the PCR reads. The data contain roughly 9,300 distinct CDR3 sequences, roughly a third of them seen just once; the ten biggest clones take up 20% to 25%. Sequencing was carried out using tumor tissue. Receptors originate from a male donor with retroperitoneal liposarcoma.

This clonotype was seen a few times. CDR3 amino acids: CASSAERPWFDYEQYV. The DNA for the CDR3 is TGTGCCAGCAGTGCGGAGCGGCCGTGGTTCGACTACGAGCAGTACGTC. This sequence joins TRBV6-1 and TRBJ2-5, with D tentatively TRBD2 (5 bases). The DNA end favors TRBJ2-7, so the J call may be wrong. The germline CDR1 and CDR2 sequences are MNHNS and SASEGT. The CDR3 is made up of 16 amino acids.

This rearrangement joins TRBV6-1 to TRBJ2-5; D gene unclear. Trimming took off 4 bases at V and 4 bases at J, with 7 bases between the two ends. The CDR3 is 12 residues long. CDR1 MNHNS and CDR2 SASEGT come from the germline V gene. In nucleotides, the CDR3 is TGTGCCAGCAGTGCGCTACTAGAGACCCAGTACTTC. The encoded protein is CASSALLETQYF.

Many counts were recorded for this clonotype. The chain recombines TRBV7-2 with TRBJ2-5; possible D gene TRBD2, 6 bases. The closer fit of TRBJ2-7 to the DNA end suggests the J call may be wrong. CDR3 length equals 14 residues. The germline CDR1 and CDR2 sequences are SGHTA and FQGNSA. The DNA for the CDR3 is TGTGCCAGCAACCCCGGGGGTGTGACCTACGAGCAGTACTTC. The encoded protein is CASNPGGVTYEQYF.

The V and J genes are TRBV6-5 and TRBJ2-5; D uncertain. The CDR3 length is 15 residues. The germline V gene has CDR1 MNHEY and CDR2 SVGAGI. V lost 0 bases and J 2 bases, leaving 10 bases between the germline ends. The CDR3 is CASSYSIGVQETQYF. Here the CDR3 DNA reads TGTGCCAGCAGTTACTCGATTGGCGTACAAGAGACCCAGTACTTC.

This clonotype was counted at least ten times. V and J are TRBV6-1 and TRBJ2-5, with TRBD1 identical over 11 bases. The J call is in doubt because the DNA end fits TRBJ2-7 better. This CDR3 has 14 amino acids. Per the germline V gene, CDR1 is MNHNS and CDR2 is SASEGT. CDR3 sequence reads: CASSGQGAVYEQYF. DNA of the CDR3: TGTGCCAGCAGCGGACAGGGGGCCGTCTACGAGCAGTACTTC.